This TCR beta chain was sequenced for a study of blood T cell repertoires in COVID-19. Method: immunoSEQ multiplex PCR; TCRdb's copy keeps in-frame clones and lacks some. The sample includes fewer than 250,000 clones, about 90% of them seen just once. Germline-derived CDR1 and CDR2 are MGHDK and SYGVNS. V lost 4 bases and J 0 bases, leaving 15 bases between the germline ends. The CDR3 spans 16 residues. This chain joins TRBV25-1 and TRBJ1-2; perhaps TRBD1 as D (6 bases). The sequencing sample was made of peripheral blood. This clonotype was sampled from a man aged 60 to 69 with COVID-19, enrolled during active disease. In DNA, the CDR3 is TGTGCCAGCAGTGGATCCACAGGGAGTCCTAACTATGGCTACACCTTC. Translating it yields CASSGSTGSPNYGYTF.